The present T cell receptor (beta chain) was sequenced within a study of human versus mouse CDR3 diversity and MHC coevolution. Study-level results: Some 1.6 million TCR beta clonotypes were estimated for humans, the largest repertoire.

V gave up 5 bases and J gave up 0 bases; unmatched junction bases: 9. The CDR3 is made up of 18 amino acids. CDR1 MRHNA and CDR2 SNTAGT come from the germline V gene. A note on this clone: The antigen is not known.

Clones were read by immunoSEQ multiplex PCR, and TCRdb kept only the in-frame ones, dropping some. The sample yields about 81,000 clones, roughly 95% seen once. The rearrangement links TRBV6-4 to TRBJ2-2, with TRBD1 matching over 10 bases. Sequencing was performed on naive CD4+ T cells from blood. Subset denoted: CD45RO-negative CD62L-positive naive CD4 T cells. This TCR was sampled from a person aged 25 to 69 in good health. The CDR3 sequence: CASSTRQGAYANTGELFF. The CDR3 DNA sequence: TGTGCCAGCAGTACCCGACAGGGGGCATACGCGAACACCGGGGAGCTGTTTTTT.